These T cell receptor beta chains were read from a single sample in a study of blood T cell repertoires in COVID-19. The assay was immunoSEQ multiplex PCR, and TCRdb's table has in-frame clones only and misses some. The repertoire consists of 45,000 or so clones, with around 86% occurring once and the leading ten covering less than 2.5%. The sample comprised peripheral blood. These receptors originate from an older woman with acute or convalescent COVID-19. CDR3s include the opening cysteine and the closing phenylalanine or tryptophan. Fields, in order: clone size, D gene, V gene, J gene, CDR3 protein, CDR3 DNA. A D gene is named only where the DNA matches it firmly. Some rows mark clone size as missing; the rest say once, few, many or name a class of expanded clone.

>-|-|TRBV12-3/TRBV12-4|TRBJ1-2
CASSPGSHYGYTF
TGTGCCAGCAGTCCTGGGAGCCACTATGGCTACACCTTC
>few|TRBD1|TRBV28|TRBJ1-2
CASSFRDRSTNYGYTF
TGTGCCAGCAGTTTCCGGGACAGGTCTACTAACTATGGCTACACCTTC
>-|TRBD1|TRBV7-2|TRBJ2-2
CASRKPRQGENTGELFF
TGTGCCAGCAGGAAGCCCCGACAGGGGGAGAACACCGGGGAGCTGTTTTTT
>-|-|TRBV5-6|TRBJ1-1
CASSLPEDTEAFF
TGTGCCAGCAGCTTGCCAGAAGACACTGAAGCTTTCTTT
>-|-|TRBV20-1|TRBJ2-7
CSARVYEQYF
TGCAGTGCTCGGGTGTACGAGCAGTACTTC
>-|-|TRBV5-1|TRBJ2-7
CASTSGGRTYEQYF
TGCGCCAGCACCTCCGGCGGTCGAACCTACGAGCAGTACTTC
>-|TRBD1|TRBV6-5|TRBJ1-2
CASTSTGAAYGYTF
TGTGCCAGCACCTCGACAGGGGCAGCATATGGCTACACCTTC
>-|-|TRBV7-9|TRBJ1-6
CASSSPDRIDSPLHF
TGTGCCAGCAGCTCCCCAGACAGGATCGATTCACCCCTCCACTTT
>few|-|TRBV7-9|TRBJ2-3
CASRQGARDTDTQYF
TGTGCCAGCCGCCAGGGTGCTCGCGACACAGATACGCAGTATTTT
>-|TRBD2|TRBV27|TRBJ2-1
CASRRAGGYTEQFF
TGTGCCAGCAGGAGAGCGGGAGGTTATACTGAGCAGTTCTTC
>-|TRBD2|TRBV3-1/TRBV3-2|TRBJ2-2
CASSQDWGRAGVANTGELFF
TGTGCCAGCAGCCAAGATTGGGGCCGGGCGGGAGTCGCGAACACCGGGGAGCTGTTTTTT
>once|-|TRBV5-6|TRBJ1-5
CASSLSTVPQPQHF
TGTGCCAGCAGCTTGTCGACAGTCCCTCAGCCCCAGCATTTT
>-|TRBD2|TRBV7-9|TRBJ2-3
CASSSTSGGWVDTQYF
TGTGCCAGCAGCTCGACTAGCGGGGGATGGGTAGATACGCAGTATTTT
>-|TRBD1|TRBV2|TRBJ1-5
CASKLLRTGDQPQHF
TGTGCCAGCAAACTGCTCCGGACAGGGGATCAGCCCCAGCATTTT
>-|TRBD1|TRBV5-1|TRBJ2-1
CASSPGTGNWDEQFF
TGCGCCAGCAGCCCGGGGACAGGGAATTGGGATGAGCAGTTCTTC
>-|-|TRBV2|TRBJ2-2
CASSVTGRANTGELFF
TGTGCCAGCAGTGTAACGGGCAGGGCGAACACCGGGGAGCTGTTTTTT
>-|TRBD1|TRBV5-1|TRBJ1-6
CASSRGTVVPSPLHF
TGCGCCAGCAGCAGGGGGACAGTGGTACCCTCACCCCTCCACTTT
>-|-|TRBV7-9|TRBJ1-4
CASSPRTANNEKLFF
TGTGCCAGCAGCCCGAGGACAGCGAATAATGAAAAACTGTTTTTT
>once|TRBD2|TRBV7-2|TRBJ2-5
CASSLFSGGIQETQYF
TGTGCCAGCAGCTTGTTTAGCGGGGGGATCCAAGAGACCCAGTACTTC
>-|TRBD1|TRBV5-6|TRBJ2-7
CASRPGTGAYEQYF
TGTGCCAGCAGGCCCGGGACAGGGGCCTACGAGCAGTACTTC
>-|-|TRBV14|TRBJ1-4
CASSQDRGGRGEKLFF
TGTGCCAGCAGCCAAGATCGAGGAGGCAGAGGAGAAAAACTGTTTTTT
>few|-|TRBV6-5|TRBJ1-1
CASRKLQENTEAFF
TGTGCCAGCAGAAAGCTACAGGAGAACACTGAAGCTTTCTTT
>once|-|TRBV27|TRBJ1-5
CASSFGSDYQPQHF
TGTGCCAGCAGTTTTGGTAGCGATTATCAGCCCCAGCATTTT
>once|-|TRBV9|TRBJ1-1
CASSVEAGFGTEAFF
TGTGCCAGCAGCGTAGAGGCCGGGTTCGGGACTGAAGCTTTCTTT
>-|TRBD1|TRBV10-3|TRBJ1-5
CAISDSDRGFSNQPQHF
TGTGCCATCAGTGACTCGGACAGGGGGTTTTCCAATCAGCCCCAGCATTTT
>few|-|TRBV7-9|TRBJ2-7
CASSLGQDYEQYF
TGTGCCAGCAGCTTAGGACAGGACTACGAGCAGTACTTC
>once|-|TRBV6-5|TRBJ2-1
CASSPFGLSNEQFF
TGTGCCAGCAGCCCCTTTGGACTGTCCAATGAGCAGTTCTTC
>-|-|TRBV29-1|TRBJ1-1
CSVENVGRAFF
TGCAGCGTTGAGAACGTAGGGAGGGCTTTCTTT
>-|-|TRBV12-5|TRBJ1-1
CATTFSDGRNTEAFF
TGTGCTACCACGTTTAGCGACGGACGGAACACTGAAGCTTTCTTT
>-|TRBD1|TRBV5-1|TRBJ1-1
CASSLVAGTGVTEAFF
TGCGCCAGCAGCTTGGTTGCCGGGACAGGGGTCACTGAAGCTTTCTTT
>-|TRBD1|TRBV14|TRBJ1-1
CASSRTGNTEAFF
TGTGCCAGCAGCCGGACAGGGAACACTGAAGCTTTCTTT
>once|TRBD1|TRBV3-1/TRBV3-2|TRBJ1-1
CASSPSQGALLNTEAFF
TGTGCCAGCAGCCCCTCGCAGGGGGCTCTACTGAACACTGAAGCTTTCTTT
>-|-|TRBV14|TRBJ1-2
CASSQTYHGYTF
TGTGCCAGCAGCCAAACCTACCATGGCTACACCTTC
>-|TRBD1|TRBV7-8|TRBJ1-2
CASSAGQGADYGYTF
TGTGCCAGCAGCGCCGGACAGGGGGCGGATTATGGCTACACCTTC
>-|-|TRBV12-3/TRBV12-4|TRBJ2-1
CASSMRYNEQFF
TGTGCCAGCAGCATGAGATACAATGAGCAGTTCTTC
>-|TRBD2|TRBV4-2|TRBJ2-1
CASSRSTSGHNEQFF
TGTGCCAGCAGCCGATCGACTAGCGGTCACAATGAGCAGTTCTTC
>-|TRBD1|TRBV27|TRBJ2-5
CASSFWDRGRETQYF
TGTGCCAGCAGTTTTTGGGACAGGGGGCGAGAGACCCAGTACTTC